The T cell receptor beta chain under discussion was sequenced for a study of blood T cells in healthy people across ages (dated by TCRdb to the mid-2010s). About the full investigation: In model experiments, template switching captured roughly one uniquely barcoded TCR beta cDNA molecule for every two T cells. Two additional independent replicas of 1 million unique cDNA reads from the same blood draw were analyzed for two donors (one aged 18 to 29 and one aged 80 or older). To avoid experimental bias, donors of different ages were randomly spread across the sequencing lanes. Using deep sequencing normalized with unique cDNA molecular identifiers, the study measured how TCR beta repertoire diversity changes with age. The donors were split into four age groups: young (average 16 years), middle-aged (over 35), aged (62) and long-lived (approximately 80). Broader findings and caveats from the paper: Conclusive comparison of naive and antigen-experienced compartments was prevented by the profiling of bulk unsorted PBMCs. Estimates of total diversity based on one million sequenced T cells were considered lower bounds and underestimates. The long-lived group showed more naive CD4+ T cells, fewer expanded clones and increased TCR diversity than the aged group, suggesting age selection. Because the CMV infection status of the donors was unknown, age-related changes in expanded clonotypes may potentially have been confounded. The percentage of naive T cells measured by flow cytometry correlated strongly with observed TCR beta diversity. As age increased, observed TCR beta diversity per million T cells dropped in a roughly linear way, and a significant reduction was already evident by age 40.

Library creation used 5' RACE. The listed sequencing device is Illumina HiSeq 2500. A second about 7 to 12 cycle PCR used a sample-barcoded 5' primer and a J-beta primer mix. A unique molecular identifier was introduced onto each TCR beta cDNA molecule by a template-switch 5' adaptor carrying 12 random nucleotides. Each sample yielded at least 2.5 million CDR3-containing paired-end reads. First-strand cDNA was synthesized from all RNA with the Mint cDNA synthesis kit, primed by a TRBC-specific oligonucleotide. Following uracil-DNA glycosylase treatment, a first 18-cycle PCR with universal primers M1SS and BC2_uni_R was performed on all cDNA. As for how the authors treated the data: Each sample was normalized by randomly selecting 1 million high-quality reads, each carrying a distinct molecular identifier. Instead of being binned into consensus sequences, reads with shared molecular identifiers were discarded. CDR3 identification, clonotype clustering and error correction used MiTCR with a Q25 quality threshold and the strictest error-elimination algorithm. A nonparametric unseen species model with Euler transformation was used to estimate a lower bound on total TCR beta diversity. Using fastp at Q25 and MiXCR, TCRdb reprocessed the public reads and kept productive beta chains. Entries that share a CDR3 protein sequence are merged under the most common genes and DNA. The V and J calls and clone size come from TCRdb's table, not from the authors' own analysis. This sample gives fewer than 800,000 distinct CDR3 sequences in total; about 30% of them show up just once. The ten largest clonotypes hold over 15% of the sample.

About this clonotype itself: Its antigen is unknown. One base away there is no much larger clone; base qualities are not given.

Systemically healthy Caucasian individuals from Russia, 35 to 50 in total and aged about 6 to 90 years, were included as donors. Each donor gave 8 to 10 milliliters of peripheral blood, drawn into EDTA-treated Vacutainer tubes. Ficoll-Paque density-gradient centrifugation was used to isolate PBMCs, with at least 6 million obtained per sample. Total RNA was extracted from PBMCs with Trizol reagent, with at least 6 micrograms obtained per sample. For every donor, an aliquot of PBMCs went through flow cytometry to measure the percentages of naive CD45RAhigh/CD27high T cells. The V and J ends are trimmed by 4 bases and 4 bases, leaving 7 bases between them. CDR1 and CDR2 were assigned from the germline V gene (reference sequence) as GTSNPN and SVGIG. The CDR3 goes from the cysteine to the phenylalanine over 12 residues. Of all the DNA, just the CDR3 is kept, 36 bases in frame from base 1.

The sequence derives from an elderly woman in good health. Donor details come from another sample of the same person, matched by shared clones. The sequenced material came from blood. This chain joins TRBV30 to TRBJ1-4, with the identity of the D gene unclear. The CDR3 sequence is CAWTWGNEKLFF. The DNA reads TGTGCCTGGACGTGGGGTAATGAAAAACTGTTTTTT.